Listed here are 10 T cell receptor beta chains from one sample, sequenced in a study of shared T cell receptors in the human thymus. The repertoire was sequenced with immunoSEQ multiplex PCR; TCRdb's copy has only in-frame clones and lacks some. The sample consists of hundreds of thousands of clones, roughly 94% of them appearing once. Sequencing input: thymocytes. Receptor source: a human donor.

This rearrangement joins TRBV28 to TRBJ2-7, with TRBD1 as a possible D gene (6 bases). Trimming shortened V by 1 base and J by 4 bases, and 8 bases separated the two germline ends. The CDR3 covers 13 residues. Germline lookup yields CDR1 MDHEN and CDR2 SYDVKM. The CDR3 DNA follows: TGTGCCAGCAGTTTATACAGGGATTACGAGCAGTACTTC. Amino acid sequence: CASSLYRDYEQYF.

The chain carries TRBV19 and TRBJ2-3; TRBD2 agrees at 12 bases. This CDR3 region has 14 residues. CDR1 is LNHDA, CDR2 SQIVND, per germline (reference sequence). V gave up 10 bases and J gave up 6 bases; unmatched junction bases: 8. CDR3 loop: CATETSGSSDTQYF. The CDR3 nucleotides read TGTGCCACCGAGACTAGCGGGAGCAGCGATACGCAGTATTTT.

This clone was found a few times. The chain has TRBV6-4 and TRBJ2-1; tentatively, D is TRBD1 or TRBD2 (5 bases each). Trimming stripped 0 bases from V and 2 bases from J, with 26 bases between. This CDR3 region has 21 residues. Germline assignment: CDR1 MRHNA and CDR2 SNTAGT. For the CDR3, the DNA is TGTGCCAGCAGTGACTCGCCAGGGCCACTCTATCGGGGAGTAACCTACAATGAGCAGTTCTTC. Its protein is CASSDSPGPLYRGVTYNEQFF.

The chain combines TRBV7-6 with TRBJ2-2; a possible D gene is TRBD2 (5 bases). The CDR3 is 20 amino acids. V shed 5 bases and J shed 3 bases, with 28 bases lying between them. Germline CDR1 SGHVS, CDR2 FNYEAQ. CDR3 bases: TGTGCCAGCAGCCCCCCACGAGGGCCTCGATATGAATCGGACACCGGGGAGCTGTTTTTT. This sequence encodes CASSPPRGPRYESDTGELFF.

This sequence joins TRBV12-2 and TRBJ2-5. TRBV12-2 is assigned pseudogene status. The CDR3 sequence is 15 residues long. The CDR3 sequence: CASRLFYGTQETQYF. The CDR3 DNA follows: TGTGCAAGTCGCTTATTTTACGGAACCCAAGAGACCCAGTACTTC.

With regard to this clone: A junction end diverges from the germline sequence, so it may reflect a read error. The CDR3: CSERENSEAFF. In DNA, the CDR3 is TGCAGTGAGCGGGAGAACTCTGAAGCTTTCTTT. V gene TRBV20-1 combines with J gene TRBJ1-1, with D unclear. CDR3 length: 11 residues. Germline V gene sequence: CDR1 DFQATT, CDR2 SNEGSKA (reference sequence).

This chain links TRBV5-5 with TRBJ2-7; D uncertain. V lost 4 bases and J 6 bases, leaving 17 bases between the germline ends. Germline V gives CDR1 SGHKS, CDR2 YYEKEE (reference sequence). There are 14 residues in the CDR3. For the CDR3, the DNA is TGTGCCAGCAGCACTCGACCGAACCCCCTCGAGCAGTACTTC. This translates into CASSTRPNPLEQYF.

Points on this clone: Other nucleotide sequences in the sample specify the same CDR3. This chain connects TRBV18 to TRBJ1-1, with D possibly being TRBD1 (5 bases). Trimming cost V 4 bases and J 1 base, with 7 bases left between them. CDR3 length: 13 residues. CDR1 and CDR2 (germline): KGHSH, LQKENI. DNA of the CDR3: TGTGCCAGCTCACTAACAGGGAACACTGAAGCTTTCTTT. This sequence encodes CASSLTGNTEAFF. The whole variable domain, filled in from reference TRBV18 and TRBJ1-1, reads NAGVMQNPRHLVRRRGQEARLRCSPMKGHSHVYWYRQLPEEGLKFMVYLQKENIIDESGMPKERFSAEFPKEGPSILRIQQVVRGDSAAYFCASSLTGNTEAFFGQGTRLTVV.

CDR3 protein: CASSAISGSYEQYF. The CDR3 DNA sequence: TGTGCCAGCTCAGCTATAAGCGGCTCCTACGAGCAGTACTTC. This sequence joins TRBV18 and TRBJ2-7; D perhaps matches TRBD2 (5 bases). Per germline, CDR1 KGHSH and CDR2 LQKENI. V was cut by 5 bases and J by 0 bases, with 11 bases left in between. This CDR3 contains 14 residues.

The chain uses TRBV5-4 and TRBJ1-1, with unresolved D. Trimming removed 4 bases from V and 3 bases from J, with 16 bases in between. The germline V gene encodes CDR1 SGHNT and CDR2 YYREEE (reference sequence). The CDR3 totals 15 residues. CDR3 loop: CASSALGPKDTEAFF. The CDR3 coding sequence is TGTGCCAGCAGCGCCCTCGGCCCGAAAGACACTGAAGCTTTCTTT.